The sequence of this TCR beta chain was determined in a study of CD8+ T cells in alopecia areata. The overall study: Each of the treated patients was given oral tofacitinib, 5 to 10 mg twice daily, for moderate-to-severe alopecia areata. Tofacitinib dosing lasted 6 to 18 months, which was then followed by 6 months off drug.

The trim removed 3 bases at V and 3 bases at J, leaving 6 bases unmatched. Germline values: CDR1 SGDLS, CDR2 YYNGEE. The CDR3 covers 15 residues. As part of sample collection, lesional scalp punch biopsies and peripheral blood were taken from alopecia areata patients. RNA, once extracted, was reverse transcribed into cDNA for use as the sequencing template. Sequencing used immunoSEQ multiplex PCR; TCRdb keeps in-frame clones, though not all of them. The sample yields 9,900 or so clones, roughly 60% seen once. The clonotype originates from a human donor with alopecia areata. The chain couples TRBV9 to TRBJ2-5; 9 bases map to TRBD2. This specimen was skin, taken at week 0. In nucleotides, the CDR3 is TGTGCCAGCAGCGGATCAGCGGGAGGCAAAGAGACCCAGTACTTC. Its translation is CASSGSAGGKETQYF.